The entry that follows covers one T cell receptor beta chain sequence. The data were obtained in a study of blood T cell repertoires in COVID-19. Looking at the study overall: The samples span acute and convalescent COVID-19 from the United States, Italy and Spain. The cDNA or gDNA used as material had been derived from T cells, B-cell-depleted T cells, or PBMCs.

The CDR3 has 17 residues. The V gene's germline CDR1 is LGHDT and CDR2 YNNKEL (reference sequence). Trimming took 4 bases from V and 6 from J; bases not matched to a gene: 9. Sequencing used immunoSEQ multiplex PCR; TCRdb keeps in-frame clones, though not all of them. The data hold a few hundred thousand clones, with less than 90% observed a single time. Sequenced sample: peripheral blood. The sequence derives from a woman aged 45-60 years with acute or convalescent COVID-19. The chain has TRBV3-1 (or the pseudogene TRBV3-2) and TRBJ2-2, with 12 bases matching TRBD2. CDR3 sequence: CASSPPASGGAPGELFF. In DNA, the CDR3 is TGTGCCAGCAGCCCTCCGGCTAGCGGGGGGGCCCCCGGGGAGCTGTTTTTT.